Detailed here is one T cell receptor (beta chain). Antigen specificity is unknown. Sorting separated CD4+ and CD8+ T cells out of PBMCs. This specimen comes from a study of CD8+ T cells in alopecia areata. Overall study context: Dosing with tofacitinib proceeded for 6 to 18 months, followed by 6 months off drug. The study's findings and limits: Elevated clonality characterized lesional scalp relative to normal scalp, particularly in alopecia totalis/universalis.

After isolation, RNA underwent reverse transcription to generate cDNA as the sequencing template. Profiling relied on immunoSEQ multiplex PCR, and the TCRdb table lists in-frame clones only, not all of them. The profile shows about 200,000 clones, 57% of them singletons. Here the sequenced sample was CD4+ T cells sorted from blood, taken at week 0. The source is a human donor with alopecia areata.

The CDR3 DNA reads TGTGCCAGCTCCCGGGGGGGCCGGGGCAATGAGCAGTTCTTC. Translation: CASSRGGRGNEQFF. V and J are TRBV18 and TRBJ2-1; 8 nucleotides line up with TRBD2. V shed 6 bases and J 6 bases; nucleotides not matched to a gene: 7. The germline gives CDR1 KGHSH, CDR2 LQKENI. The CDR3 covers 14 residues.